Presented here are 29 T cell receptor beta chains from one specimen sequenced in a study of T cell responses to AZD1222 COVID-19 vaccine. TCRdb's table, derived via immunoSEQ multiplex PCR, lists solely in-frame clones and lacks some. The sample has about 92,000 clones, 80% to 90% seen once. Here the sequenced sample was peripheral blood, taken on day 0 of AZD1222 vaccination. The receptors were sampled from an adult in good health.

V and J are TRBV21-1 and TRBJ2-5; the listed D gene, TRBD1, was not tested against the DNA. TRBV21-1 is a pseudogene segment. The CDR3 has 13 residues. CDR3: CASSRDREETQYF. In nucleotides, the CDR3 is TGTGCCAGCAGTAGGGACAGGGAGGAGACCCAGTACTTC.

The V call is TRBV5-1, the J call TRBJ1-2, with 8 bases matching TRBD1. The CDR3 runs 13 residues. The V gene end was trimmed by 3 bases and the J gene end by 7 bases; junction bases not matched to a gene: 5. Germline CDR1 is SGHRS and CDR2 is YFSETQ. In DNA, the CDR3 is TGCGCCAGCAGCTCGGACAGGGAAAGTGGCTACACCTTC. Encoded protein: CASSSDRESGYTF.

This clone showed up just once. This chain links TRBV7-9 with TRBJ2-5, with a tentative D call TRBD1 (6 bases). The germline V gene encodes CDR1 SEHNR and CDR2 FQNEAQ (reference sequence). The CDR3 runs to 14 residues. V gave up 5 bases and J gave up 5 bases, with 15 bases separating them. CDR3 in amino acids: CASSPTQGSETQYF. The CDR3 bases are TGTGCCAGCAGCCCGACACAGGGTTCGGAGACCCAGTACTTC.

The CDR3 region has the DNA TGTGCCAGCAGCGACTACAGGGACACTGAAGCTTTCTTT. Translated, it gives CASSDYRDTEAFF. The rearrangement joins TRBV6-5 to TRBJ1-1; perhaps TRBD1 as D (6 bases). Per the germline V gene, CDR1 is MNHEY and CDR2 is SVGAGI. V lost 6 bases and J 3 bases, leaving 11 bases between the germline ends. The CDR3 is 13 residues long.

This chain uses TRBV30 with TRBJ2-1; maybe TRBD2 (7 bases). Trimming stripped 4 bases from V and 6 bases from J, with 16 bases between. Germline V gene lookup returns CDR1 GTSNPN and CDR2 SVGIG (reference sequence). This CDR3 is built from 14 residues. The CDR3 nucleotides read TGTGCCTGGACTCCCTTGGGGGGGCCCAATGAGCAGTTCTTC. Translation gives CAWTPLGGPNEQFF.

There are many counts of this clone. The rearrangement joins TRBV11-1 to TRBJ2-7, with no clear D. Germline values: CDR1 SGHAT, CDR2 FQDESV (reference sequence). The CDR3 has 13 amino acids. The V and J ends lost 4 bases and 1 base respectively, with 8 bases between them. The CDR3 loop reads CASSYGRSYEQYF. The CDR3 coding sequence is TGTGCCAGCAGCTACGGACGGTCCTACGAGCAGTACTTC.

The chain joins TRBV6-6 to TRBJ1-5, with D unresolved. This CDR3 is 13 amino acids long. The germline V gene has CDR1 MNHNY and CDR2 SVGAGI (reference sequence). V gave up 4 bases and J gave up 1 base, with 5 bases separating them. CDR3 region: CASSLQSNQPQHF. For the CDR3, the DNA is TGTGCCAGCAGTTTGCAGAGCAATCAGCCCCAGCATTTT.

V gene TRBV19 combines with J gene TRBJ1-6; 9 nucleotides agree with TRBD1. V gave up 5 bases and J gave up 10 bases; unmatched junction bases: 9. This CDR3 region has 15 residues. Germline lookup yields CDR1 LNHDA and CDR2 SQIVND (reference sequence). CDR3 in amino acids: CASSHRDRERSPLHF. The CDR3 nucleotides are TGTGCCAGTAGTCACCGGGACAGGGAACGATCACCCCTCCACTTT.

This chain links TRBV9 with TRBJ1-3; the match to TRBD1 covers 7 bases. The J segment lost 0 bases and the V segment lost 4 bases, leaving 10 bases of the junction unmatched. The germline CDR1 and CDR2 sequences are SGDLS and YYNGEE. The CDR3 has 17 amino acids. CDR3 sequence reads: CASSPTGAQSSGNTIYF. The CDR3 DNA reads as TGTGCCAGCAGCCCCACAGGGGCCCAATCCTCTGGAAACACCATATATTTT.

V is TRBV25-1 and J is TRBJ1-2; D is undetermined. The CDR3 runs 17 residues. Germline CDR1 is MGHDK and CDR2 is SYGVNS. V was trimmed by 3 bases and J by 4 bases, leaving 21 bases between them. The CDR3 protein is CASSESVGRQDFYGYTF. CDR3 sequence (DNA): TGTGCCAGCAGTGAGTCGGTTGGCCGCCAGGACTTCTATGGCTACACCTTC.

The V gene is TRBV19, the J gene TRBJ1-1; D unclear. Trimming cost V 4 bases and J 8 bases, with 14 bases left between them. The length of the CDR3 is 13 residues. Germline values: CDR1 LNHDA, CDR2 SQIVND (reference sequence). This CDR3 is CASSTAYQGEAFF. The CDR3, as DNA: TGTGCCAGTAGTACGGCATACCAAGGAGAAGCTTTCTTT.

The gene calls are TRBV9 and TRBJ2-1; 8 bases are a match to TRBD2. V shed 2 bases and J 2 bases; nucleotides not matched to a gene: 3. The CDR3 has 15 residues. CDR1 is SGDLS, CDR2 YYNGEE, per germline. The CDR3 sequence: CASSVDSGTYNEQFF. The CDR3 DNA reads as TGTGCCAGCAGCGTTGATAGCGGGACCTACAATGAGCAGTTCTTC.

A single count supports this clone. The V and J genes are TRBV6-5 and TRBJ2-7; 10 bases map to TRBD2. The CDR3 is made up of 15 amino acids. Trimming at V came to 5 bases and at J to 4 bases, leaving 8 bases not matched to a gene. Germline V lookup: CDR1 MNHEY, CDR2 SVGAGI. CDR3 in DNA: TGTGCCAGCAGTCCCACGCCTAGCGGGAGTTACGAGCAGTACTTC. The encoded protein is CASSPTPSGSYEQYF.

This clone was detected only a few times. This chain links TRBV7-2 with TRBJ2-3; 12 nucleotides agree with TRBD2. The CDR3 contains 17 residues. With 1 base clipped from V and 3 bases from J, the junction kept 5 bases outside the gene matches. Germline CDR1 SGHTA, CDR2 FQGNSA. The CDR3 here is CASSLGGGLAGTDTQYF. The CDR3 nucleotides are TGTGCCAGCAGCTTAGGGGGTGGACTAGCGGGGACAGATACGCAGTATTTT.

The CDR3 DNA reads TGTGCCAGCAGTTTACCGGCGACCTACGAGCAGTACTTC. Residues: CASSLPATYEQYF. V is TRBV28 and J is TRBJ2-7; D remains ambiguous. The CDR3 sequence is 13 residues long. V lost 2 bases, J lost 2 bases, and 7 bases lay in between. Germline-derived CDR1 and CDR2 are MDHEN and SYDVKM.

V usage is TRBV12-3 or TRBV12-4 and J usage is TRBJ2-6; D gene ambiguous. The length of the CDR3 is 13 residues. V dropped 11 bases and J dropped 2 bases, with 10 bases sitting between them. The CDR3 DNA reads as TGTGCCGGCCTTATGGCTGGGGCCAACGTCCTGACTTTC. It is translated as CAGLMAGANVLTF.

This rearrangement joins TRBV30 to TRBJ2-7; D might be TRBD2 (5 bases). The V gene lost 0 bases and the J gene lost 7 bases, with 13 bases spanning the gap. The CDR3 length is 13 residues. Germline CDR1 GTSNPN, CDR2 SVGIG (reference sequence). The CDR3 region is CAWSVERANEQYF. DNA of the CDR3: TGTGCCTGGAGTGTTGAGAGGGCTAATGAGCAGTACTTC.

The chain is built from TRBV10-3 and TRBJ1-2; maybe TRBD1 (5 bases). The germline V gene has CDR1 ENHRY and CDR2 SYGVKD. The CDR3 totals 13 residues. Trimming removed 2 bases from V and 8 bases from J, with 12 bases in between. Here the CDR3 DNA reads TGTGCCATCAGTGAGCGGGCAGGGATGGGCTACACCTTC. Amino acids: CAISERAGMGYTF.

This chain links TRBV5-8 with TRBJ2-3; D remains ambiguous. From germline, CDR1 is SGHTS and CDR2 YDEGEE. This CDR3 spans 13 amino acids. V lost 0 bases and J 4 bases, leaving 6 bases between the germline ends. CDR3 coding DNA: TGTGCCAGCAGCTTGGGGTGGGCAGATACGCAGTATTTT. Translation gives CASSLGWADTQYF. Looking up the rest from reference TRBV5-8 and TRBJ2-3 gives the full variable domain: EAGVTQSPTHLIKTRGQQATLRCSPISGHTSVYWYQQALGLGLQFLLWYDEGEERNRGNFPPRFSGRQFPNYSSELNVNALELEDSALYLCASSLGWADTQYFGPGTRLTVL.

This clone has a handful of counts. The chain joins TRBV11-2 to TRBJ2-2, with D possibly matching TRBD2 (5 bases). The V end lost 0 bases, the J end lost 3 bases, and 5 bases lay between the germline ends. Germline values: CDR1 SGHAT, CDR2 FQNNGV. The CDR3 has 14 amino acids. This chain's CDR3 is CASSLDGDTGELFF. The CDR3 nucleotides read TGTGCCAGCAGCTTAGACGGGGACACCGGGGAGCTGTTTTTT. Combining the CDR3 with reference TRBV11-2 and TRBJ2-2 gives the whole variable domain EAGVAQSPRYKIIEKRQSVAFWCNPISGHATLYWYQQILGQGPKLLIQFQNNGVVDDSQLPKDRFSAERLKGVDSTLKIQPAKLEDSAVYLCASSLDGDTGELFFGEGSRLTVL.

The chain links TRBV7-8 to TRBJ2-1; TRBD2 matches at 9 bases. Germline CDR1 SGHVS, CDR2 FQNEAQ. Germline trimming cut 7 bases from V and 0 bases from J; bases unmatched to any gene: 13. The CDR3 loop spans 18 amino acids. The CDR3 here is CASIWGIAGASSYNEQFF. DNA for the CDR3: TGTGCCAGCATTTGGGGTATAGCGGGGGCCAGCTCCTACAATGAGCAGTTCTTC.

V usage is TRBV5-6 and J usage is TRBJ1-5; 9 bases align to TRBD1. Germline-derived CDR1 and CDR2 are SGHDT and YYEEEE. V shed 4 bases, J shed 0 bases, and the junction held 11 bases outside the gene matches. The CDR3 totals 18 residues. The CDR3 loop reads CASSLTGGPYDSNQPQHF. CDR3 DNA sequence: TGTGCCAGCAGCCTAACAGGGGGCCCTTACGATAGCAATCAGCCCCAGCATTTT.

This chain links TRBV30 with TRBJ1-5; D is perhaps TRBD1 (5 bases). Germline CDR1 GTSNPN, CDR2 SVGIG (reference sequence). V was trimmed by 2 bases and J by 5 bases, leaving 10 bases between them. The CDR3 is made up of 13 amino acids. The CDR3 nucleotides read TGTGCCTGGAGTCAGGACACAGATCAGCCCCAGCATTTT. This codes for CAWSQDTDQPQHF.

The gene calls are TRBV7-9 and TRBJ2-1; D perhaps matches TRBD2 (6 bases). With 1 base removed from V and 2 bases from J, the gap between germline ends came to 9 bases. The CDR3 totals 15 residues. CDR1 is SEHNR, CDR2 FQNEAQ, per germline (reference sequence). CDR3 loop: CASSLVGGAYNEQFF. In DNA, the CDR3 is TGTGCCAGCAGCTTAGTAGGAGGGGCCTACAATGAGCAGTTCTTC. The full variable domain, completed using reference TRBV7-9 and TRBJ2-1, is DTGVSQNPRHKITKRGQNVTFRCDPISEHNRLYWYRQTLGQGPEFLTYFQNEAQLEKSRLLSDRFSAERPKGSFSTLEIQRTEQGDSAMYLCASSLVGGAYNEQFFGPGTRLTVL.

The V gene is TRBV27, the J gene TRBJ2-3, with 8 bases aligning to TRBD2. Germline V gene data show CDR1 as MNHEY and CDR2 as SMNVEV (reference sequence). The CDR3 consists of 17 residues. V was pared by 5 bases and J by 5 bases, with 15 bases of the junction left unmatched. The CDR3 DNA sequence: TGTGCCAGCAGTACACTCCAGACTAGCGCGGGGGGAGATACGCAGTATTTT. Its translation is CASSTLQTSAGGDTQYF.

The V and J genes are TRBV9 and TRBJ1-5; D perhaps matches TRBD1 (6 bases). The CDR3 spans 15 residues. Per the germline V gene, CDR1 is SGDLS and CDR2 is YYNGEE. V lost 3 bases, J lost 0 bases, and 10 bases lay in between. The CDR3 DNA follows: TGTGCCAGCAGCGAGGGACACCTTAGCAATCAGCCCCAGCATTTT. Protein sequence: CASSEGHLSNQPQHF.

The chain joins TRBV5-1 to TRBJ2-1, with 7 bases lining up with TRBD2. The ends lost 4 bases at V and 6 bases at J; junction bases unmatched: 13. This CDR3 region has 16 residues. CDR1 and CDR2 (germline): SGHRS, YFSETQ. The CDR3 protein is CASSAGLGISPNEQFF. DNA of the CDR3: TGCGCCAGCAGCGCCGGACTAGGAATTTCTCCCAATGAGCAGTTCTTC.

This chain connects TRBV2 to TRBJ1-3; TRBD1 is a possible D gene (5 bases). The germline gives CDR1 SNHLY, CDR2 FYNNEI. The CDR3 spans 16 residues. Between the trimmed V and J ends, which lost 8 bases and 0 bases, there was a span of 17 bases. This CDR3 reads CASGPGGTSSGNTIYF. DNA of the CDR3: TGTGCCAGCGGCCCCGGGGGGACCAGCTCTGGAAACACCATATATTTT.

The CDR3 loop reads CASSMQINSPLHF. For the CDR3, the DNA is TGTGCCAGTAGTATGCAGATTAATTCACCCCTCCACTTT. The J gene is TRBJ1-6, the V gene TRBV19; no definite D call. The CDR3 is 13 amino acids. V lost 3 bases, J lost 6 bases, and 6 bases lay in between. The germline V gene has CDR1 LNHDA and CDR2 SQIVND (reference sequence).